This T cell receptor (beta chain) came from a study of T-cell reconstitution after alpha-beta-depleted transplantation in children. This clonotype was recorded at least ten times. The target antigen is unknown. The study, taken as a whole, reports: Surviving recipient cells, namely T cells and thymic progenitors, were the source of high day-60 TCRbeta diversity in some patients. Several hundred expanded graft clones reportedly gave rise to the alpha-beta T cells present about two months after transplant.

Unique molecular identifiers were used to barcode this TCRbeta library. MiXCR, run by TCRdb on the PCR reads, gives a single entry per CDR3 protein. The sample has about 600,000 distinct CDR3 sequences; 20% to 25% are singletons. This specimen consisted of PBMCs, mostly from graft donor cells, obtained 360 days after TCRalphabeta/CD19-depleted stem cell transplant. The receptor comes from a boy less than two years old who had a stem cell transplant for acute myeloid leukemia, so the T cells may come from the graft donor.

CDR3 sequence: CASSSARWNYGYTF. The CDR3 coding sequence is TGTGCCAGCAGTTCAGCCAGGTGGAACTATGGCTACACCTTC. The gene calls are TRBV6-6 and TRBJ1-2, with D unresolved. CDR1 and CDR2 from the germline V gene are MNHNY and SVGAGI (reference sequence). V was pared by 4 bases and J by 2 bases, with 11 bases between. This CDR3 has 14 amino acids.